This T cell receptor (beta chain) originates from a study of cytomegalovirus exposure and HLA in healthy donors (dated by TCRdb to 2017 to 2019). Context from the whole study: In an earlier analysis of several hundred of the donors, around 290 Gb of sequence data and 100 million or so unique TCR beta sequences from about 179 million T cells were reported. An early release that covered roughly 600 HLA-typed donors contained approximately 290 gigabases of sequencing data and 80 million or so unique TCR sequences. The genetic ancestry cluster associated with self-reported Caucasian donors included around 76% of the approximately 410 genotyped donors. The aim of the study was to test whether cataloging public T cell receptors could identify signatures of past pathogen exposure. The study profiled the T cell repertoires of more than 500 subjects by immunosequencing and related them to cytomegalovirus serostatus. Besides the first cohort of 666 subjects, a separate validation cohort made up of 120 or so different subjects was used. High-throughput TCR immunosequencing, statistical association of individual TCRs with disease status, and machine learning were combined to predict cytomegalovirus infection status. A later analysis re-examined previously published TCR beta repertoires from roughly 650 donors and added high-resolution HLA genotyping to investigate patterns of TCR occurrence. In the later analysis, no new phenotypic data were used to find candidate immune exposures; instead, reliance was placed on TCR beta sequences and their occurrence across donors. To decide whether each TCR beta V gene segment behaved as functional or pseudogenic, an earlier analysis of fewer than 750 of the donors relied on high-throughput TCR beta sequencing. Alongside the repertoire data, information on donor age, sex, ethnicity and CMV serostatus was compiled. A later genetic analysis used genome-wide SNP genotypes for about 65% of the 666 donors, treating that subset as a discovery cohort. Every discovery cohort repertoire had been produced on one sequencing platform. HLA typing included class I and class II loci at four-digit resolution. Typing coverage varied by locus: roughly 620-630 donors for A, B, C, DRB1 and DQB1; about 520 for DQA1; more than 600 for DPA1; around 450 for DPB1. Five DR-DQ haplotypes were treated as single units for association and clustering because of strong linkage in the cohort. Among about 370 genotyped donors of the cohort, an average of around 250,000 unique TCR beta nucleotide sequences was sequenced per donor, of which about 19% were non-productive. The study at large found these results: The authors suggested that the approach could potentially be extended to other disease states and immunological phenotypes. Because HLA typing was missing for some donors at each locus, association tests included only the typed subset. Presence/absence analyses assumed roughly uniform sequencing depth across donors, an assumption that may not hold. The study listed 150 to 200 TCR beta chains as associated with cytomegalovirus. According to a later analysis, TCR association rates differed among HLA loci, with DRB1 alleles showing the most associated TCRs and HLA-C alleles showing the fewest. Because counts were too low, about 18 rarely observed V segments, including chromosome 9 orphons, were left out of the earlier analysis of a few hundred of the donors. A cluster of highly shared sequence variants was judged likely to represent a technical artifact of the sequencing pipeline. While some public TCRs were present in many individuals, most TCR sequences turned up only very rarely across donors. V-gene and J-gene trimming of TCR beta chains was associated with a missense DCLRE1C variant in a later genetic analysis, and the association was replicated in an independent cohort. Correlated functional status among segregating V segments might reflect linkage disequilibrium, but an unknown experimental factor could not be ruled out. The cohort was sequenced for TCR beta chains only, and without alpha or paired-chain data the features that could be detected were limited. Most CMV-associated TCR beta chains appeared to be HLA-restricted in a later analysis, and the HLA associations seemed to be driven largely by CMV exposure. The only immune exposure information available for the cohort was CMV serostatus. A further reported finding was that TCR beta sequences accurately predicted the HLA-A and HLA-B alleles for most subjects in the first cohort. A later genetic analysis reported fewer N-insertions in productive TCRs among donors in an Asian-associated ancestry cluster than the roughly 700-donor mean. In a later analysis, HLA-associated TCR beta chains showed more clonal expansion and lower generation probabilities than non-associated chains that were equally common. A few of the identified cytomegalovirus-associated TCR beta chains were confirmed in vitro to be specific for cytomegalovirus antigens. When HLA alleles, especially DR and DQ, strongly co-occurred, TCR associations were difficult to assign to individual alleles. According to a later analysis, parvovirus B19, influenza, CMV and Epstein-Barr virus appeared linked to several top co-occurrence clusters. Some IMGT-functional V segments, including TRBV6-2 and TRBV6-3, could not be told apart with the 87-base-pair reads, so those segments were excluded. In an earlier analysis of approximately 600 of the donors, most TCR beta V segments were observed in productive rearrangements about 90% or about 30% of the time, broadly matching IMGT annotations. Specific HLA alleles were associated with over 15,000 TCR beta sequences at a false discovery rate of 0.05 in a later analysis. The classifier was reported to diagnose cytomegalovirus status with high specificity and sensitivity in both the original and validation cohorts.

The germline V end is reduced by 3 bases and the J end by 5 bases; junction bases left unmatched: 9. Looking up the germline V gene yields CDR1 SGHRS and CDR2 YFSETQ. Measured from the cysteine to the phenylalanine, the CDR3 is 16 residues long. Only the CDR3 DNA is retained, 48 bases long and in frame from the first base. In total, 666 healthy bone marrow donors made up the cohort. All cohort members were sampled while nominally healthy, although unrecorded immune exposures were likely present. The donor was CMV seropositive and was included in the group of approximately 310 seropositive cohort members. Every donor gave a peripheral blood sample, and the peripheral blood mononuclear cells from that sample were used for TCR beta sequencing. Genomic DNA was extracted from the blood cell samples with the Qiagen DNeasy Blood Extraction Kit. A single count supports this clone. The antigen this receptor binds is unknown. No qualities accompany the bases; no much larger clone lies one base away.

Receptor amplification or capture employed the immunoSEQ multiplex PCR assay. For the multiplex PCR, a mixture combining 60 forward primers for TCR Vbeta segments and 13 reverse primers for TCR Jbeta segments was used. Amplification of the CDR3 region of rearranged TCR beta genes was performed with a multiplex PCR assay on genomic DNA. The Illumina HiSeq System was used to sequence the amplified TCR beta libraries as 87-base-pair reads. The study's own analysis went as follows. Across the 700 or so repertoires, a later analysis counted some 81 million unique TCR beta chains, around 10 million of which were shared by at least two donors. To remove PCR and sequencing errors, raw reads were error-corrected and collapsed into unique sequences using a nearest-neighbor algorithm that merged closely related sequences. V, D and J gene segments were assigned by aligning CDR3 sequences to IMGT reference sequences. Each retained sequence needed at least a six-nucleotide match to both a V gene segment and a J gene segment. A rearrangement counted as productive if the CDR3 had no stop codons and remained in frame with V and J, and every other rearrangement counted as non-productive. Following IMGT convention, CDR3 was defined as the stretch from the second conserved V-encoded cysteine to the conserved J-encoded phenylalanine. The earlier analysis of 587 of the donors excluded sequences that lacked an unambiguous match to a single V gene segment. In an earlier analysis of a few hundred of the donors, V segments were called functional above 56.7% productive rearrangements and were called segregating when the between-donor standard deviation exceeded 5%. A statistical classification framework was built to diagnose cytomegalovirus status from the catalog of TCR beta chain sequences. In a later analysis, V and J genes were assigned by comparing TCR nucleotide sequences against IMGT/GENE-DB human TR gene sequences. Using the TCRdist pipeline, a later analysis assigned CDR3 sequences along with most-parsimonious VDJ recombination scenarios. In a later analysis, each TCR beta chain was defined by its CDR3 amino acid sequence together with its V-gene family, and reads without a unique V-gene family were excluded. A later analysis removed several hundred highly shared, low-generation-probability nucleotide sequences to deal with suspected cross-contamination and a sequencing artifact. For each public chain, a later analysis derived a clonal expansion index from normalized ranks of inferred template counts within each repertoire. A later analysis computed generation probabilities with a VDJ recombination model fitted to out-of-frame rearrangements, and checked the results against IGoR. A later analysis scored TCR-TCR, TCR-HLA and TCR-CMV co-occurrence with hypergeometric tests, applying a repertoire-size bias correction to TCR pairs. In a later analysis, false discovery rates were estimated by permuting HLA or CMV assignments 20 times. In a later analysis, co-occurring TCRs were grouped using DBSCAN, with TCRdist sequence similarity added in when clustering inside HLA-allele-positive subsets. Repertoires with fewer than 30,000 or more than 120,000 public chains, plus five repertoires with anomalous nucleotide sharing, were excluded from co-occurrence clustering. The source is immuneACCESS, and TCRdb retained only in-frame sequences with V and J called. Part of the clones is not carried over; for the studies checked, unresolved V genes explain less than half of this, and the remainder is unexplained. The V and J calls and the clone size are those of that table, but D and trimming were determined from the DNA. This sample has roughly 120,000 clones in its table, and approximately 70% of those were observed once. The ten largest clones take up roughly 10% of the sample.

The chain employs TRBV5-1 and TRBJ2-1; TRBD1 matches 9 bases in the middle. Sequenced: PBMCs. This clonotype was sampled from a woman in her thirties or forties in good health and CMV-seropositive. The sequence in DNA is TGCGCCAGCAGCTGGCCCGGGACAGGGAGCGACAATGAGCAGTTCTTC. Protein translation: CASSWPGTGSDNEQFF. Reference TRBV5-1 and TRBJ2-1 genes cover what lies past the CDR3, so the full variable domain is KAGVTQTPRYLIKTRGQQVTLSCSPISGHRSVSWYQQTPGQGLQFLFEYFSETQRNKGNFPGRFSGRQFSNSRSEMNVSTLELGDSALYLCASSWPGTGSDNEQFFGPGTRLTVL.